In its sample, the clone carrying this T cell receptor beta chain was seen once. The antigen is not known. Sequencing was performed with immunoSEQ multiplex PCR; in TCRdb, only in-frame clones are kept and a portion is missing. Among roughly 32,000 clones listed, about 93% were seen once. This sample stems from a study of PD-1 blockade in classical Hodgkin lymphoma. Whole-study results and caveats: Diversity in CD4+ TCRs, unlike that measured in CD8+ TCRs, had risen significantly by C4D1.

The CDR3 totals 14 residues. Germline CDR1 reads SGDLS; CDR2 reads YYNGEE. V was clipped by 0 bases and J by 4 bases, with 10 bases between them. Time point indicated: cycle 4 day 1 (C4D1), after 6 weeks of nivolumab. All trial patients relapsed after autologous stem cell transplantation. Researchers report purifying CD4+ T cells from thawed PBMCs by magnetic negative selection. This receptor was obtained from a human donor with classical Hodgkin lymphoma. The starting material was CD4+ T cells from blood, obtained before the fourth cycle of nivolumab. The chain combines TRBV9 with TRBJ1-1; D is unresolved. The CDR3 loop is CASSVAAAGTEAFF. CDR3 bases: TGTGCCAGCAGCGTAGCTGCGGCGGGCACTGAAGCTTTCTTT. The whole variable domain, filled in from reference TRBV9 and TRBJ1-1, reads DSGVTQTPKHLITATGQRVTLRCSPRSGDLSVYWYQQSLDQGLQFLIQYYNGEERAKGNILERFSAQQFPDLHSELNLSSLELGDSALYFCASSVAAAGTEAFFGQGTRLTVV.